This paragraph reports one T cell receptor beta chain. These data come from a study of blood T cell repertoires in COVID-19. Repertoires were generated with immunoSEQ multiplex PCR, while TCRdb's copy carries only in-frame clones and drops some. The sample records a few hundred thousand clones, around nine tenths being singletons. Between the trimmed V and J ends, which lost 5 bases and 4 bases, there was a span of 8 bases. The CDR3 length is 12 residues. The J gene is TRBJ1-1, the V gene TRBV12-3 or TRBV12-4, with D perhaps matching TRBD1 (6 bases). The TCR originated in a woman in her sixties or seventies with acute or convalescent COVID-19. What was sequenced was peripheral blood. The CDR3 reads CASSDRTTEAFF. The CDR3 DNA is TGTGCCAGCAGTGACAGGACCACTGAAGCTTTCTTT.